The 25 T cell receptor beta chains presented below share a single source sample, sequenced in a study of human T cells and chemical hapten exposure. TCRdb analysed the RACE reads with MiXCR anew, one entry per CDR3 protein. The data hold approximately 95,000 distinct CDR3 sequences, with 11% observed a single time. This sample's time point: patch test 2, 6 weeks after DPC sensitization. Treatment specified: therapeutic diphenylcyclopropenone sensitization with weekly scalp DPC. The material was whole blood, obtained in connection with sensitization to the hapten diphenylcyclopropenone (DPC). The source of these receptors is a woman aged 40 to 50 with alopecia areata. Some clones in this sample may be carry-over from other donors' samples.

The chain carries TRBV7-9 and TRBJ1-1; D is unresolved. The V and J ends lost 0 bases and 11 bases respectively, with 13 bases between them. Germline values: CDR1 SEHNR, CDR2 FQNEAQ (reference sequence). The CDR3 runs 13 residues. The CDR3 sequence is CASSLAPAGAAFF. The DNA for the CDR3 is TGTGCCAGCAGCTTAGCTCCCGCGGGTGCTGCTTTCTTT.

This clonotype was found a few times. One junction end disagrees with the germline gene, perhaps due to a read error. This rearrangement joins TRBV6-2 or TRBV6-3 to TRBJ1-3, with D unresolved. In germline, CDR1 is MNHEY, CDR2 SVGEGT. This CDR3 has 13 amino acids. For the CDR3, the DNA is TGTGCCAGCAGTTACCCGTTTGGAGACACCATATATTTT. Its translation is CASSYPFGDTIYF.

J is TRBJ1-3 and V is TRBV25-1; 8 nucleotides match TRBD1. The CDR3 is 16 amino acids. With V trimmed by 6 bases and J by 6 bases, 13 bases remained unmatched. Germline CDR1 is MGHDK and CDR2 is SYGVNS. CDR3 amino acids: CASSLNRGNRANTIYF. As DNA, the CDR3 is TGTGCCAGCAGCTTAAACAGGGGGAATCGTGCAAACACCATATATTTT.

CDR3 DNA: TGTGCCACCCGAAGGCAACAGGGGGCTTCCTACGAGCAGTACTTC. It yields the protein CATRRQQGASYEQYF. The chain is built from TRBV19 and TRBJ2-7, with 9 bases aligning to TRBD1. CDR3 length equals 15 residues. Germline V gives CDR1 LNHDA, CDR2 SQIVND (reference sequence). The ends lost 10 bases at V and 1 base at J; junction bases unmatched: 11.

V is TRBV9 and J is TRBJ2-3; 13 bases are a match to TRBD2. Germline V gives CDR1 SGDLS, CDR2 YYNGEE. This CDR3 has 18 residues. The ends lost 0 bases at V and 3 bases at J; junction bases unmatched: 7. The CDR3 spells CASSVESTSGRKTDTQYF. The CDR3 bases are TGTGCCAGCAGCGTAGAGTCGACTAGCGGGAGGAAGACAGATACGCAGTATTTT.

In its sample, this clonotype was seen a few times. The chain employs TRBV11-2 and TRBJ2-1; perhaps TRBD2 as D (5 bases). This CDR3 region has 11 residues. Deletions cut 7 bases from V and 12 bases from J, with 13 bases between. The germline V gene has CDR1 SGHAT and CDR2 FQNNGV. Here the CDR3 reads CASTLRTLQFF. The CDR3 bases are TGTGCCAGCACCCTGCGGACTTTGCAGTTCTTC. The full variable domain, with the rest looked up from reference TRBV11-2 and TRBJ2-1, is EAGVAQSPRYKIIEKRQSVAFWCNPISGHATLYWYQQILGQGPKLLIQFQNNGVVDDSQLPKDRFSAERLKGVDSTLKIQPAKLEDSAVYLCASTLRTLQFFGPGTRLTVL.

This chain uses TRBV9 with TRBJ2-1, with 7 bases that match TRBD1. The CDR3 covers 15 residues. The V and J ends lost 0 bases and 4 bases, in that order; junction bases with no gene match: 4. The V gene's germline CDR1 is SGDLS and CDR2 YYNGEE. CDR3 sequence reads: CASSVGQGPYNEQFF. CDR3 sequence (DNA): TGTGCCAGCAGCGTAGGACAGGGCCCATACAATGAGCAGTTCTTC.

This clonotype came up a few times. V and J are TRBV11-1 and TRBJ2-7; D perhaps matches TRBD1 (6 bases). The germline CDR1 and CDR2 sequences are SGHAT and FQDESV (reference sequence). Trimming cost V 5 bases and J 2 bases, with 13 bases left between them. The CDR3 spans 14 residues. The CDR3 DNA reads as TGTGCCAGCAGCCCACGCCGGACAGCCTACGAGCAGTACTTC. This codes for CASSPRRTAYEQYF.

The chain carries TRBV5-5 and TRBJ1-1; D gene uncertain. This CDR3 is built from 15 residues. V was shortened by 1 base and J by 1 base, with 11 bases between the two germline ends. Germline V gene lookup returns CDR1 SGHKS and CDR2 YYEKEE (reference sequence). The CDR3 nucleotides are TGTGCCAGCAGCTTGCTGTCTTGGGGGAACACTGAAGCTTTCTTT. It yields the protein CASSLLSWGNTEAFF.

This clonotype turned up a few times. CDR3 amino acids: CASFPGDRENSPLHF. The CDR3 DNA follows: TGCGCCAGCTTCCCCGGGGACAGGGAAAATTCACCCCTCCACTTT. The J gene is TRBJ1-6, the V gene TRBV5-1, with 9 bases lining up with TRBD1. The CDR3 loop spans 15 amino acids. The V gene's germline CDR1 is SGHRS and CDR2 YFSETQ. The trim removed 7 bases at V and 7 bases at J, leaving 9 bases unmatched. Combining the CDR3 with reference TRBV5-1 and TRBJ1-6 gives the whole variable domain KAGVTQTPRYLIKTRGQQVTLSCSPISGHRSVSWYQQTPGQGLQFLFEYFSETQRNKGNFPGRFSGRQFSNSRSEMNVSTLELGDSALYLCASFPGDRENSPLHFGNGTRLTVT.

Ten or more counts support this clonotype. The chain employs TRBV20-1 and TRBJ2-6; D unclear. The CDR3 contains 12 residues. Germline CDR1 DFQATT, CDR2 SNEGSKA (reference sequence). Trimming removed 6 bases at V and 2 bases at J, with 5 bases between. The CDR3 DNA reads TGCAGTGCCGAGCCTGGGGCCAACGTCCTGACTTTC. Translating gives CSAEPGANVLTF.

The chain links TRBV7-6 to TRBJ1-1, with 8 bases matching TRBD1. The CDR3 runs 15 residues. Unmatched junction bases numbered 5, after V lost 1 base and J lost 4 bases. Germline assignment: CDR1 SGHVS and CDR2 FNYEAQ. The CDR3 protein is CASSLGQGSPTEAFF. The CDR3 bases are TGTGCCAGCAGCTTAGGACAGGGGAGTCCCACTGAAGCTTTCTTT.

The sample holds many counts of this clonotype. This CDR3 reads CAIRTLGDTQYF. For the CDR3, the DNA is TGTGCCATCAGAACCCTGGGGGATACGCAGTATTTT. This chain uses TRBV10-3 with TRBJ2-3; D uncertain. The CDR3 loop spans 12 amino acids. The V gene lost 6 bases and the J gene lost 6 bases, with 10 bases spanning the gap. Germline assignment: CDR1 ENHRY and CDR2 SYGVKD.

This clonotype came up many times. This rearrangement joins TRBV18 to TRBJ2-3; possibly TRBD2 for D (6 bases). V lost 5 bases and J lost 2, with 17 bases in between. CDR3 length equals 16 residues. Germline assignment: CDR1 KGHSH and CDR2 LQKENI. This chain's CDR3 is CASSTGGADLTDTQYF. The CDR3 DNA reads as TGTGCCAGCTCAACCGGAGGGGCCGACCTCACAGATACGCAGTATTTT.

V is TRBV3-1 and J is TRBJ2-1; either TRBD1 or TRBD2 may fit D (6 bases each). V lost 3 bases and J 2 bases, leaving 11 bases between the germline ends. The CDR3 length is 15 residues. Germline lookup yields CDR1 LGHDT and CDR2 YNNKEL (reference sequence). The CDR3 loop reads CASSHGGLAYNEQFF. Here the CDR3 DNA reads TGTGCCAGCAGCCACGGGGGCTTGGCCTACAATGAGCAGTTCTTC.

This clonotype was seen at least ten times. J is TRBJ1-5 and V is TRBV18; D call uncertain. Between the trimmed V and J ends, which lost 3 bases and 5 bases, there was a span of 11 bases. The CDR3 is made up of 14 amino acids. Germline lookup yields CDR1 KGHSH and CDR2 LQKENI. Here the CDR3 DNA reads TGTGCCAGCTCACCGGGCGGGATGGATCAGCCCCAGCATTTT. Translated, it gives CASSPGGMDQPQHF.

This clonotype was counted ten times or more. The chain combines TRBV6-1 with TRBJ2-6; the D is unclear. Looked up from germline, CDR1 is MNHNS and CDR2 is SASEGT. CDR3 length: 15 amino acids. V was trimmed by 5 bases and J by 4 bases, leaving 12 bases between them. This CDR3 reads CASSSTSTGANVLTF. The CDR3 DNA follows: TGTGCCAGCAGTTCCACCTCGACCGGGGCCAACGTCCTGACTTTC.

This clonotype was recorded many times. The rearrangement joins TRBV7-2 to TRBJ2-1; D unresolved. In germline, CDR1 is SGHTA, CDR2 FQGNSA. Trimming removed 6 bases from V and 4 bases from J, with 7 bases in between. The CDR3 runs to 12 residues. As DNA, the CDR3 is TGTGCCAGCAGTCGTGAGTACAATGAGCAGTTCTTC. It codes for CASSREYNEQFF.

V gene TRBV12-3 or TRBV12-4 combines with J gene TRBJ2-3; the D gene could be TRBD1 or TRBD2 (7 bases each). This CDR3 spans 16 amino acids. The ends were cut back, 0 bases at V and 2 bases at J, with 12 bases in the middle. CDR3 sequence (DNA): TGTGCCAGCAGTTTAGCGGGGGGGACAGTCACAGATACGCAGTATTTT. This codes for CASSLAGGTVTDTQYF.

The rearrangement links TRBV6-5 to TRBJ1-4; D is ambiguous. V was clipped by 2 bases and J by 10 bases, with 8 bases between them. Germline CDR1 and CDR2: MNHEY and SVGAGI. This CDR3 spans 12 amino acids. CDR3 sequence (DNA): TGTGCCAGCAGTTACCCCGGAGGAAAACTGTTTTTT. Its translation is CASSYPGGKLFF.

The J gene is TRBJ2-7, the V gene TRBV7-2, with 10 bases identical to TRBD1. The germline CDR1 and CDR2 sequences are SGHTA and FQGNSA. After removal of 7 bases from V and 0 bases from J, the junction contained 15 bases not matched to a gene. This CDR3 has 18 amino acids. The CDR3 here is CASTGPGQGFSSSYEQYF. CDR3 in DNA: TGTGCCAGCACCGGACCGGGACAGGGGTTCTCTAGCTCCTACGAGCAGTACTTC.

This clonotype appeared many times. The chain carries TRBV4-1 and TRBJ2-1; no clear D gene. The V and J ends lost 6 bases and 6 bases respectively, with 15 bases between them. The CDR3 contains 14 residues. Germline V CDR1 and CDR2: MGHRA, YSYEKL. The CDR3 DNA sequence: TGCGCCAGCAGTCTCGTGGAGAGCAGCAATGAGCAGTTCTTC. This encodes CASSLVESSNEQFF.

This clonotype was observed at least ten times. The CDR3 DNA reads TGTGCCAGCAGCTCCGGACAGGGGGCCAGGAGCAATCAGCCCCAGCATTTT. Amino acids: CASSSGQGARSNQPQHF. The chain joins TRBV11-2 to TRBJ1-5; 11 bases match TRBD1. V dropped 4 bases and J dropped 1; count of bases not matched to a gene: 6. Germline V gives CDR1 SGHAT, CDR2 FQNNGV. The CDR3 extends over 17 amino acids.

The chain recombines TRBV12-3 or TRBV12-4 with TRBJ2-5, with D possibly matching TRBD2 (5 bases). CDR3 size: 14 residues. The V end was cut by 7 bases, the J end by 4 bases, with 16 bases between. In DNA, the CDR3 is TGTGCCAGCATCCGAATCGGGGTTGGAGAGACCCAGTACTTC. This sequence encodes CASIRIGVGETQYF.

This clonotype was detected only a few times. This chain links TRBV7-2 with TRBJ1-2; no reliable D call. CDR1 SGHTA and CDR2 FQGNSA come from the germline V gene. V lost 3 bases, J lost 5 bases, and 13 bases lay in between. There are 14 residues in the CDR3. The CDR3 bases are TGTGCCAGCAGCTTCGGTAGAACGGATTATGGCTACACCTTC. Amino acid sequence: CASSFGRTDYGYTF. The complete variable domain, with remaining parts taken from reference TRBV7-2 and TRBJ1-2, reads GAGVSQSPSNKVTEKGKDVELRCDPISGHTALYWYRQSLGQGLEFLIYFQGNSAPDKSGLPSDRFSAERTGGSVSTLTIQRTQQEDSAVYLCASSFGRTDYGYTFGSGTRLTVV.